The T cell receptor (beta chain) under discussion was sequenced for a study of radiation and T cells in renal cell carcinoma. General study findings and limits: Top tumor clonotypes rose in blood 2 weeks post-radiation, then contracted. Pretreatment tumor biopsies were lacking, so baseline clonotypes are unknown.

Libraries were prepared by immunoSEQ multiplex PCR; TCRdb keeps only in-frame clonotypes and omits some of them. The sample yields 140,000 to 150,000 clones, approximately 86% seen once. The time point was: blood 4 weeks post-SBRT, at nephrectomy. As for treatment: 15 Gy SBRT to primary tumor, nephrectomy 4 weeks later. CDR1 is MDHEN, CDR2 SYDVKM, per germline. The CDR3 contains 18 residues. The V end lost 1 base, the J end lost 0 bases, and 18 bases lay between the germline ends. The table lists this clone with a count of one. Its antigen is not identified. The sample consisted of blood, taken from a patient whose treatment included radiotherapy and nephrectomy. The sequence derives from a woman aged 45-59 years with renal cell carcinoma. V gene TRBV28 combines with J gene TRBJ1-1; TRBD1 is a possible D gene (5 bases). The CDR3 is CASSLYGQGERLNTEAFF. Written as DNA, the CDR3 is TGTGCCAGCAGTTTATATGGGCAGGGAGAGCGTTTGAACACTGAAGCTTTCTTT.